Listed below are T cell receptor beta chains from one sample, sequenced in a study of T cells in Graves' hyperthyroidism and ophthalmopathy. TCRdb itself ran the multiplex PCR reads through MiXCR, one entry per CDR3 protein. The sample records around 440,000 distinct CDR3 sequences, 15% to 17% being singletons. Sequenced material: blood. These receptors were taken from a woman between 18 and 29 years old with Graves' hyperthyroidism. Both conserved end residues are part of each CDR3. Each record gives: clone size, V gene, D gene, J gene, CDR3 DNA, CDR3 protein. A D gene is named only where the DNA matches it firmly. Not every row has a clone size; where given, it reads once, few, many or a size class.

>many|TRBV7-9|-|TRBJ2-7
TGTGCCAGCAGCTTAGCGCCCAGGGGAATATCCTACGAGCAGTACTTC
CASSLAPRGISYEQYF
>-|TRBV5-1|TRBD2|TRBJ2-2
TGCGCCAGCAGCCGACTAGCGGGGGGGCCAAACACCGGGGAGCTGTTTTTT
CASSRLAGGPNTGELFF
>-|TRBV20-1|-|TRBJ2-4
TGCAGTGCTCACCGGGCCCTCCGAAACATTCAGTACTTC
CSAHRALRNIQYF
>many|TRBV11-2|-|TRBJ1-6
TGTGCCAGCAGCCCGGGACGGACTTATTCACCCCTCCACTTT
CASSPGRTYSPLHF
>few|TRBV29-1|-|TRBJ1-1
TGCAGCGCGGGGGGAACACTGAACACTGAAGCTTTCTTT
CSAGGTLNTEAFF
>few|TRBV28|TRBD2|TRBJ2-5
TGTGCCAGCAGTCAACTAGCGGGAGTTGAGACCCAGTACTTC
CASSQLAGVETQYF
>-|TRBV5-1|TRBD2|TRBJ2-1
TGCGCCAGCAGCCTCACTAGCGGGGGGGCATCGAATGAGCAGTTCTTC
CASSLTSGGASNEQFF
>many|TRBV6-5|-|TRBJ2-7
TGTGCCAGCAGTTACTCAGCGTCTCCCTCCTACGAGCAGTACTTC
CASSYSASPSYEQYF
>-|TRBV9|TRBD1|TRBJ2-1
TGTGCCAGCAGCTTCCTGGGACAGTACTACAATGAGCAGTTCTTC
CASSFLGQYYNEQFF
>many|TRBV12-3/TRBV12-4|-|TRBJ1-5
TGTGCCAGCAGTTTGCGGGGGACGGGGCAGCCCCAGCATTTT
CASSLRGTGQPQHF
>few|TRBV6-6|-|TRBJ1-1
TGTGCCAGCAGTTACTCAACTGCACACACTGAAGCTTTCTTT
CASSYSTAHTEAFF
>once|TRBV9|TRBD2|TRBJ2-3
TGTGCCAGCAGCGGACCCGGACTAGCGGGGGTTGATACGCAGTATTTT
CASSGPGLAGVDTQYF
>-|TRBV2|-|TRBJ2-5
TGTGCCAGCAATACGCGGACCCAAGAGACCCAGTACTTC
CASNTRTQETQYF
>-|TRBV5-1|TRBD1|TRBJ1-2
TGCGCCAGCAGCACGGGACAGGGCAACTGTGGCTACACCTTC
CASSTGQGNCGYTF
>-|TRBV5-8|TRBD1|TRBJ1-5
TGTGCCAGCAGCAGGACAGGGGGTATCAATCAGCCCCAGCATTTT
CASSRTGGINQPQHF
>many|TRBV2|-|TRBJ1-2
TGTGCCAGTACCCTGTCCCGGGACCACTATGGCTACACCTTC
CASTLSRDHYGYTF
>few|TRBV29-1|-|TRBJ1-1
TGCAGCGTACAGGGAGGGATGAACACTGAAGCTTTCTTT
CSVQGGMNTEAFF
>few|TRBV4-1|TRBD1|TRBJ2-3
TGCGCCAGCAGCCGGAGCTTGACGGGGCCGGGGACAGGGAAATCAGATACGCAGTATTTT
CASSRSLTGPGTGKSDTQYF
>many|TRBV15|-|TRBJ2-5
TGTGCCACCAGCAGAGGCGACCAAGAGACCCAGTACTTC
CATSRGDQETQYF
>many|TRBV13|TRBD1|TRBJ1-1
TGTGCCAGCAGCCAAGCATGGACAGGGGGATTCACTGAAGCTTTCTTT
CASSQAWTGGFTEAFF
>few|TRBV20-1|TRBD1|TRBJ1-6
TGCAGTGCTAGAGATTGGGGACAGGGGATCTCCTATAATTCACCCCTCCACTTT
CSARDWGQGISYNSPLHF
>-|TRBV12-5|TRBD2|TRBJ2-3
TGTGCTAGTGGTAGCGGGGGGGCCGTAGATACGCAGTATTTT
CASGSGGAVDTQYF
>few|TRBV27|TRBD1|TRBJ2-7
TGTGCCAGCAGTCGCGGACAGGGTTTTGGTGGCGAGCAGTACTTC
CASSRGQGFGGEQYF
>many|TRBV20-1|-|TRBJ2-7
TGCAGTGCTAGAGATCCGGGGAAATCAAGCTCCTACGAGCAGTACTTC
CSARDPGKSSSYEQYF
>many|TRBV3-1|-|TRBJ1-1
TGTGCCAGCAGCCAAGACCTATTCCCCCTGAACACTGAAGCTTTCTTT
CASSQDLFPLNTEAFF
>many|TRBV5-6|-|TRBJ2-5
TGTGCCAGCAGCTTGGTGGAGGTCCAAGAGACCCAGTACTTC
CASSLVEVQETQYF
>-|TRBV5-4|-|TRBJ2-2
TGTGCCAGCAGCTTGTATGAGAACACCGGGGAGCTGTTTTTT
CASSLYENTGELFF
>many|TRBV27|TRBD1|TRBJ1-2
TGTGCCAGCAGTCCCATCGGACAGGGTGTCGGCTACACCTTC
CASSPIGQGVGYTF
>-|TRBV18|-|TRBJ1-6
TGTGCCAGCTCACCGCCAGGGTCCGTGTCCCTCCACTTT
CASSPPGSVSLHF
>few|TRBV2|-|TRBJ2-5
TGTGCCAGCAGTGTTCAGGGAACGGAGACCCAGTACTTC
CASSVQGTETQYF
>many|TRBV2|TRBD1|TRBJ1-2
TGTGCCACCACAACGGGACAGGGGGACTATGGCTACACCTTC
CATTTGQGDYGYTF
>many|TRBV3-1|TRBD2|TRBJ2-1
TGTGCCAGCAGCCAACAAGGGACTAGCGGGAACCAGCAGTTCTTC
CASSQQGTSGNQQFF
>many|TRBV5-6|-|TRBJ1-5
TGTGCCAGCAGCTTACAGGTCCGTAGGTCGCCCCAGCATTTT
CASSLQVRRSPQHF